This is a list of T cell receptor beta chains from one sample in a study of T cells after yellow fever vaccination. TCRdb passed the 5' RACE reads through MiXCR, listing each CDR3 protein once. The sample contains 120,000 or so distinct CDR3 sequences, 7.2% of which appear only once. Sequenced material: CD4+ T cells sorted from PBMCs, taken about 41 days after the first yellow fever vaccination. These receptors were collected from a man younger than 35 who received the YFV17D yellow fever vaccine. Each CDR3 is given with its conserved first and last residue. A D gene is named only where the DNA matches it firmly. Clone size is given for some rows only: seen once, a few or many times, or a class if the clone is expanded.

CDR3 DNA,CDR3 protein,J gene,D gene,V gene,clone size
TGCGCCAGCAGCTTGGCTTTGGGGAACACTGAAGCTTTCTTT,CASSLALGNTEAFF,TRBJ1-1,-,TRBV5-1,-
TGTGCCAGCAGCTTTTCAGAAAATCAGCCCCAGCATTTT,CASSFSENQPQHF,TRBJ1-5,-,TRBV7-2,-
TGCAGTGCTAGAGGGCAAACAACTAATGAAAAACTGTTTTTT,CSARGQTTNEKLFF,TRBJ1-4,-,TRBV20-1,-
TGTGCCAGCATCGGCGGATCCACAGATACGCAGTATTTT,CASIGGSTDTQYF,TRBJ2-3,-,TRBV6-1,many
TGTGCCAGCAGTAGAGGTGGAGAGACCCAGTACTTC,CASSRGGETQYF,TRBJ2-5,-,TRBV7-3,many
TGCAGTGCTAGCGTGGCAGGGGAGTTTAATAATTCACCCCTCCACTTT,CSASVAGEFNNSPLHF,TRBJ1-6,-,TRBV20-1,-
TGTGCCAGCAGCACCGGACGGAACTTTGCAACTAATGAAAAACTGTTTTTT,CASSTGRNFATNEKLFF,TRBJ1-4,-,TRBV9,few
TGTGCCAGCAGCTGGTTTTGGGGAAAACGGGACACCGGGGAGCTGTTTTTT,CASSWFWGKRDTGELFF,TRBJ2-2,-,TRBV11-2,-
TGTGCCAGCTCACCATTACGGGGGGACACTGAAGCTTTCTTT,CASSPLRGDTEAFF,TRBJ1-1,-,TRBV18,few
TGTGCCAGCATCCCATTAGGGGGAGGCACAGATACGCAGTATTTT,CASIPLGGGTDTQYF,TRBJ2-3,-,TRBV27,many
TGCGCCAGCAGCTCTCGCGGGGGATACACAGATACGCAGTATTTT,CASSSRGGYTDTQYF,TRBJ2-3,TRBD2,TRBV5-1,many
TGCAGCGTTGTGCTCCGGCGGGGTTACACAGATACGCAGTATTTT,CSVVLRRGYTDTQYF,TRBJ2-3,-,TRBV29-1,many
TGTGCCAGCAGCCTAGGACAGGTCAATGAGCAGTTCTTC,CASSLGQVNEQFF,TRBJ2-1,TRBD1,TRBV3-1,many
TGCGCCAGCTATGAGGACTCCCATGGCTACACCTTC,CASYEDSHGYTF,TRBJ1-2,-,TRBV5-1,many
TGCGCCAGCAGCCAAGATGAGGCCAGCTTGTTATACTATGGCTACACCTTC,CASSQDEASLLYYGYTF,TRBJ1-2,-,TRBV4-3,many
TGTGCCAGCAGTTACTCTGGGGACGGAAATAATGAAAAACTGTTTTTT,CASSYSGDGNNEKLFF,TRBJ1-4,-,TRBV6-2/TRBV6-3,many
TGTGCCAGCAGTCCGGGGTCTGGGGCCAACGTCCTGACTTTC,CASSPGSGANVLTF,TRBJ2-6,-,TRBV18,many
TGCGCCAGCAGCCAAGATTTAGAAGAGACCCAGTACTTC,CASSQDLEETQYF,TRBJ2-5,-,TRBV4-3,many
TGCAGTGCTAGAGATGGTCGAGGGGACACTGAAGCTTTCTTT,CSARDGRGDTEAFF,TRBJ1-1,-,TRBV20-1,many
TGTGCCAGCAGGGCTGGGTCTCGGGAGCTGTTTTTT,CASRAGSRELFF,TRBJ2-2,-,TRBV5-4,many
TGTGCCAGCTCACCGGCAGGGGGCATTAACACTGAAGCTTTCTTT,CASSPAGGINTEAFF,TRBJ1-1,TRBD1,TRBV18,many
TGTGCCACCAGTGCAAATACAGGGGACCAAGAGACCCAGTACTTC,CATSANTGDQETQYF,TRBJ2-5,TRBD1,TRBV24-1,-
TGTGCCAGCAGTCCCGGGACATCCTATGGCTACACCTTC,CASSPGTSYGYTF,TRBJ1-2,-,TRBV6-2/TRBV6-3,many
TGTGCCAGCAGTACTCCCTCCACCGGGGAGCTGTTTTTT,CASSTPSTGELFF,TRBJ2-2,-,TRBV2,many
TGTGCCAGCCGCAGAGGGGGGCCTAACTATGGCTACACCTTC,CASRRGGPNYGYTF,TRBJ1-2,-,TRBV7-2,many
TGTGCCAGCAGAGGTTTGGATGCTAATCAGCCCCAGCATTTT,CASRGLDANQPQHF,TRBJ1-5,-,TRBV5-5,many
TGTGCCAGCAGTTTCTCCATCAACACCGGGGAGCTGTTTTTT,CASSFSINTGELFF,TRBJ2-2,-,TRBV12-3/TRBV12-4,many
TGTGCCAGCTACAGGCCCAACTATGGCTACACCTTC,CASYRPNYGYTF,TRBJ1-2,-,TRBV2,many
TGTGCCAGCAGCTTAGACAGGAGGAATTCACCCCTCCACTTT,CASSLDRRNSPLHF,TRBJ1-6,-,TRBV7-2,many
TGTGCCAGCAGCTCTCGGCTGAGTAGGGAGCTGTTTTTT,CASSSRLSRELFF,TRBJ2-2,-,TRBV7-7,many
TGTGCCAGTAGATGGGGGGGTTCAAACTATGGCTACACCTTC,CASRWGGSNYGYTF,TRBJ1-2,-,TRBV19,-
TGTGCCAGCGGAGCGGGGGATGTCTACGAGCAGTACTTC,CASGAGDVYEQYF,TRBJ2-7,TRBD2,TRBV4-2,many
TGCAGCGTGGCGGGCAGGGGCAATCAGCCCCAGCATTTT,CSVAGRGNQPQHF,TRBJ1-5,-,TRBV29-1,many
TGTGCCAGCAGCACCGGGACTAGCGGGGGGACGAAAGAGACCCAGTACTTC,CASSTGTSGGTKETQYF,TRBJ2-5,TRBD2,TRBV5-5,few
TGTGCCAGCAGTATGGGACAGAGCTATTCACCCCTCCACTTT,CASSMGQSYSPLHF,TRBJ1-6,TRBD1,TRBV7-3,many
TGCAGTGCTAGAGATCGTGAGCAGTTCTTC,CSARDREQFF,TRBJ2-1,-,TRBV20-1,many
TGCGCCAGCAGCCAAGGGACAGCCACAGATACGCAGTATTTT,CASSQGTATDTQYF,TRBJ2-3,-,TRBV4-3,many
TGTGCCAGCAGTGAACTTTCCGGGCTCTCAGGGGAGACCCAGTACTTC,CASSELSGLSGETQYF,TRBJ2-5,-,TRBV6-1,many
TGTGCCAGCAGCCGAGGGACCAGGGTTTCGGAGCAGTTCTTC,CASSRGTRVSEQFF,TRBJ2-1,-,TRBV7-2,many
TGCAGTGCTAGAGAGGGGAGGGGGGTCTCCTGGGATGAGCAGTTCTTC,CSAREGRGVSWDEQFF,TRBJ2-1,-,TRBV20-1,many
TGTGCCAGCAGCGCGGGACTAGCGGGGGGAGACAATGAGCAGTTCTTC,CASSAGLAGGDNEQFF,TRBJ2-1,TRBD2,TRBV5-4,few
TGCAGTGCTACTGCGGGGAATAGAGCTTCACCCCTCCACTTT,CSATAGNRASPLHF,TRBJ1-6,-,TRBV20-1,few
TGCAGTGCTATGCGACAGAACAATGAGCAGTTCTTC,CSAMRQNNEQFF,TRBJ2-1,-,TRBV20-1,many
TGCGCCAGCAGCCCGCCTCGACAGGGTGGAGGAGATACGCAGTATTTT,CASSPPRQGGGDTQYF,TRBJ2-3,TRBD1,TRBV5-1,many
TGCGCCAGCAGCCAATGGGGCTCAGCGGGGGCACGCCCCTACGAGCAGTACTTC,CASSQWGSAGARPYEQYF,TRBJ2-7,TRBD2,TRBV4-3,many
TGTGCCAGCAGCCTTGGGGACGGCTACTTCTATGGCTACACCTTC,CASSLGDGYFYGYTF,TRBJ1-2,-,TRBV3-1,many
TGTGCCAGCGGAAAGGACAGGGGGTACTACGAGCAGTACTTC,CASGKDRGYYEQYF,TRBJ2-7,TRBD1,TRBV7-2,many